This T cell receptor (beta chain) is from a study of human T cells and chemical hapten exposure. A word on this clonotype: Its antigen is currently unknown.

MiXCR, run by TCRdb on the RACE reads, gives a single entry per CDR3 protein. The sample yields more than 75,000 distinct CDR3 sequences, 10% seen once. CDR3 length: 15 amino acids. From germline, CDR1 is LNHDA and CDR2 SQIVND (reference sequence). The V gene lost 2 bases and the J gene lost 0 bases, with 10 bases spanning the gap. Stated time point: patch test 2, 6 weeks after DPC sensitization. The treatment denotes: therapeutic diphenylcyclopropenone sensitization with weekly scalp DPC. Overall study results and limits: Each of the donors had alopecia, so their immune responses may not resemble those of healthy people.

This clonotype was obtained from a woman aged 25-40 years with alopecia areata. Some clones in this sample may be carry-over from other donors' samples. Here the sequenced sample was whole blood, taken in connection with sensitization to the hapten diphenylcyclopropenone (DPC). The rearrangement joins TRBV19 to TRBJ1-2; possible D gene TRBD1, 6 bases. DNA for the CDR3: TGTGCCAGTAGTATATCCCAGGGGTCTAACTATGGCTACACCTTC. Protein sequence: CASSISQGSNYGYTF. Full variable domain (remainder filled in from reference TRBV19 and TRBJ1-2): DGGITQSPKYLFRKEGQNVTLSCEQNLNHDAMYWYRQDPGQGLRLIYYSQIVNDFQKGDIAEGYSVSREKKESFPLTVTSAQKNPTAFYLCASSISQGSNYGYTFGSGTRLTVV.